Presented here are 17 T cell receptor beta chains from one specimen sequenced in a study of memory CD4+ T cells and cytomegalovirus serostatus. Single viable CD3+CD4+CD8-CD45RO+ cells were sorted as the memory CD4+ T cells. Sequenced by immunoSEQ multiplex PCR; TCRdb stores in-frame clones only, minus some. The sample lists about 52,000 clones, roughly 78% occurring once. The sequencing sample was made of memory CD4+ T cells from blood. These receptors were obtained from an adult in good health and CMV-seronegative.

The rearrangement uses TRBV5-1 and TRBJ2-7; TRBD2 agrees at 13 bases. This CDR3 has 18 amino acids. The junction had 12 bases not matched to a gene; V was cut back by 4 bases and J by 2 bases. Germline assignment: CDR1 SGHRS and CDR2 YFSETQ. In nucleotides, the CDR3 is TGCGCCAGCAGCGCCTCGACTAGCGGGGGGTTGTTTACCTACGAGCAGTACTTC. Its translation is CASSASTSGGLFTYEQYF.

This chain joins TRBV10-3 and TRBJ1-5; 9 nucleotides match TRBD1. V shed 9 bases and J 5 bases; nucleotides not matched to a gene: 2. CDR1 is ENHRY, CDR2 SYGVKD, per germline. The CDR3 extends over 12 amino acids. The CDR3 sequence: CAIRTGDQPQHF. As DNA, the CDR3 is TGTGCCATAAGGACAGGGGATCAGCCCCAGCATTTT.

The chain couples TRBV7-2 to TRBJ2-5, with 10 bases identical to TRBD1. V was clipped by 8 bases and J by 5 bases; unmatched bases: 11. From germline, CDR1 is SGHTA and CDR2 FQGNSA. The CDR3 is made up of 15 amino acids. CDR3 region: CASVVDRGRGETQYF. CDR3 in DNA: TGTGCCAGCGTGGTCGACAGGGGGCGCGGGGAGACCCAGTACTTC.

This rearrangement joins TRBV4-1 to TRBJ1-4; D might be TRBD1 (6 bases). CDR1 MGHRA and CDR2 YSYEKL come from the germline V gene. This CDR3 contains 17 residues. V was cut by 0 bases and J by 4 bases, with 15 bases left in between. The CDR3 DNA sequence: TGCGCCAGCAGCCAAGATCCGGGGGGCGCCGGTAATGAAAAACTGTTTTTT. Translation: CASSQDPGGAGNEKLFF.

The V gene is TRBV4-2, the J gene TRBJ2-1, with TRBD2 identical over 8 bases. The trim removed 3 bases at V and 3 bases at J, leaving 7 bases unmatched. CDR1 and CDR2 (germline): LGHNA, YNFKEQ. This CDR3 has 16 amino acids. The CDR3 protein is CASSQNPGGFYNEQFF. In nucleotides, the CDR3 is TGTGCCAGCAGCCAGAATCCGGGGGGGTTCTACAATGAGCAGTTCTTC.

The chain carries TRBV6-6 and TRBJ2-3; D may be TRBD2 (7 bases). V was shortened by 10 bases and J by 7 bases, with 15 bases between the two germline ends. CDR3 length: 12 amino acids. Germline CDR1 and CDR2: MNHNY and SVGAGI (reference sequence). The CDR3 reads CAIGGGLNTQYF. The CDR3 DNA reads TGTGCCATAGGGGGGGGGTTAAATACGCAGTATTTT.

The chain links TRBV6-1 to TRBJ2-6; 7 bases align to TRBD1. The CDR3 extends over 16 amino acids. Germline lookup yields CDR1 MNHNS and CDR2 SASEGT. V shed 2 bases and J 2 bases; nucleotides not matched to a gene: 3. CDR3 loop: CASSETGDPGANVLTF. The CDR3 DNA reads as TGTGCCAGCAGTGAAACAGGGGACCCTGGGGCCAACGTCCTGACTTTC.

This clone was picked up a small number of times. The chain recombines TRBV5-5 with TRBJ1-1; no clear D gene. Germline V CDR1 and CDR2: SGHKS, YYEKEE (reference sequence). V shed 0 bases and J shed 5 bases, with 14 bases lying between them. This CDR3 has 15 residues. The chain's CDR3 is CASSLDGSGVTEAFF. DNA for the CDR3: TGTGCCAGCAGCTTGGATGGGTCTGGGGTAACTGAAGCTTTCTTT.

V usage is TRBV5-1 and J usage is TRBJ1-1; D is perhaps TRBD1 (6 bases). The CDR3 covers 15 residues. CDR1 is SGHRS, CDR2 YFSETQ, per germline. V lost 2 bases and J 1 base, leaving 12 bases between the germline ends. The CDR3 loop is CASSLQGIGNTEAFF. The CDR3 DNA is TGCGCCAGCAGCTTACAGGGAATCGGGAACACTGAAGCTTTCTTT. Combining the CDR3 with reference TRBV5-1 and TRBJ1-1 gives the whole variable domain KAGVTQTPRYLIKTRGQQVTLSCSPISGHRSVSWYQQTPGQGLQFLFEYFSETQRNKGNFPGRFSGRQFSNSRSEMNVSTLELGDSALYLCASSLQGIGNTEAFFGQGTRLTVV.

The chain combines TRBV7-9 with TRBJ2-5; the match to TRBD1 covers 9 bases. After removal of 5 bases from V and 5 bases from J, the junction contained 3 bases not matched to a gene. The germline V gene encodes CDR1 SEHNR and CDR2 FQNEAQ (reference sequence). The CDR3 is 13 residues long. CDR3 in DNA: TGTGCCAGCAGCCTCGGACAGGGGGAGACCCAGTACTTC. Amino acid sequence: CASSLGQGETQYF.

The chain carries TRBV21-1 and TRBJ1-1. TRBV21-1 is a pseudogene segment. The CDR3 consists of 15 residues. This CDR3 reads CASSKAPGAQPEAFF. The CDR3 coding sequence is TGTGCCAGCAGCAAAGCGCCAGGAGCCCAGCCTGAAGCTTTCTTT.

Here the CDR3 DNA reads TGTGCCAGCAGCGTAGCAGCGGGAGCTGGCCAAGAGACCCAGTACTTC. Translating it yields CASSVAAGAGQETQYF. The rearrangement joins TRBV9 to TRBJ2-5; 8 positions match TRBD2. Germline V gene sequence: CDR1 SGDLS, CDR2 YYNGEE. The CDR3 has 16 residues. V shed 0 bases and J 1 base; nucleotides not matched to a gene: 5.

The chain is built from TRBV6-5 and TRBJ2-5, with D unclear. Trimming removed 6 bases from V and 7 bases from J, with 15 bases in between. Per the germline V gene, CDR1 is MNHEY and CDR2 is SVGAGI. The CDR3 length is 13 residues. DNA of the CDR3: TGTGCCAGCAGCCTTACTCTAGGGCTGACCCAGTACTTC. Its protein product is CASSLTLGLTQYF.

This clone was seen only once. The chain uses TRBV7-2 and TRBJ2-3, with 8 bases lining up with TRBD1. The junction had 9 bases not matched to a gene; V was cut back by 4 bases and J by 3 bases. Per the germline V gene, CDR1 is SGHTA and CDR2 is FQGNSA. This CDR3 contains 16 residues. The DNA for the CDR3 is TGTGCCAGCAGCTACGGGACAGGAAGAAATACAGATACGCAGTATTTT. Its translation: CASSYGTGRNTDTQYF.

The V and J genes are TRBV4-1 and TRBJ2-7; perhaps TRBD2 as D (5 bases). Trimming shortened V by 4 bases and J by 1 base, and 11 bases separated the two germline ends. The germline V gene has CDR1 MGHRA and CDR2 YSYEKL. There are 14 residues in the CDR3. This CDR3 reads CASSLREGSYEQYF. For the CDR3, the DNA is TGCGCCAGCAGCCTACGAGAGGGTTCCTACGAGCAGTACTTC.

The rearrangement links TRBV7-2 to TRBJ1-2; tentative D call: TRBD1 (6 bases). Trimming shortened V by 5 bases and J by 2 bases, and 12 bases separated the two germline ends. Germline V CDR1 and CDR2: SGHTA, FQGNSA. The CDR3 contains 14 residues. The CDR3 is CASSHGGTNYGYTF. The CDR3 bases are TGTGCCAGCAGCCACGGAGGGACAAACTATGGCTACACCTTC.

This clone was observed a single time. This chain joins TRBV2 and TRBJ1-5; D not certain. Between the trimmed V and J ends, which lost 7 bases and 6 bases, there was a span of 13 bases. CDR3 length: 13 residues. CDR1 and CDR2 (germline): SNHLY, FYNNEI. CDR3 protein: CASTEEEGQPQHF. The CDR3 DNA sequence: TGTGCCAGCACCGAGGAGGAGGGTCAGCCCCAGCATTTT.